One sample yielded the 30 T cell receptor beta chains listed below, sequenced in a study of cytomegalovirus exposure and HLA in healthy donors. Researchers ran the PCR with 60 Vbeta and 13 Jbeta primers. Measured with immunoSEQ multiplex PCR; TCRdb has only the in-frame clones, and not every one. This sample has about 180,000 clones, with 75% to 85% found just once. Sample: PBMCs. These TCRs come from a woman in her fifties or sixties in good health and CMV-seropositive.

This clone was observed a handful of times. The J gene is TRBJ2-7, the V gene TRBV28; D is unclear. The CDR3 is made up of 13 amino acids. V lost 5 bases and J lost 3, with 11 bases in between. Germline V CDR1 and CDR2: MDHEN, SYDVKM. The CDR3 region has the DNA TGTGCCAGCAGTCCCCCCGCCAGCTACGAGCAGTACTTC. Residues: CASSPPASYEQYF.

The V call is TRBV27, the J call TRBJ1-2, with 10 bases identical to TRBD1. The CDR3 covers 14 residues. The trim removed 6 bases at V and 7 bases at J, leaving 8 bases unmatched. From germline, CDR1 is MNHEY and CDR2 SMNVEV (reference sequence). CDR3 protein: CASRMPGTGAGYTF. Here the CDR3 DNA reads TGTGCCAGCAGGATGCCCGGGACAGGGGCTGGCTACACCTTC.

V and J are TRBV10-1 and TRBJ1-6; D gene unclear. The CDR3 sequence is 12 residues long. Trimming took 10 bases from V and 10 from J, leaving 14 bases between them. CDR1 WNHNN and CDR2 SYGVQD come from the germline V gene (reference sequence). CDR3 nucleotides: TGCGCCATATTTAACGGGTCCTCACCCCTCCACTTT. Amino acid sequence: CAIFNGSSPLHF.

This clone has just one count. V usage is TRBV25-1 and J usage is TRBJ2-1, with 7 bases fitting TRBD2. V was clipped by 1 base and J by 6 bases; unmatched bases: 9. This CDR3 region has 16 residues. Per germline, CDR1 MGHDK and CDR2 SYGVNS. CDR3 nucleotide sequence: TGTGCCAGCAGTGAATTGGAGAGACTAGCCTCCAATGAGCAGTTCTTC. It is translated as CASSELERLASNEQFF.

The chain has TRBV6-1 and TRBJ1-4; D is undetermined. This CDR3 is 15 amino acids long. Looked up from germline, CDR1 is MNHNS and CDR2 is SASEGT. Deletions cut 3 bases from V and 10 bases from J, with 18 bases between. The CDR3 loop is CASSERSRPPLKLFF. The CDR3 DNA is TGTGCCAGCAGTGAGAGGTCCCGGCCCCCACTAAAACTGTTTTTT.

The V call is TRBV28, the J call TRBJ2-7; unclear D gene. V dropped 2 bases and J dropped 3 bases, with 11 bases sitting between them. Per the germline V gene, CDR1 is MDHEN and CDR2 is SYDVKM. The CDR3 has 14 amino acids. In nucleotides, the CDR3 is TGTGCCAGCAGTTTAGAGACAACCGTCTACGAGCAGTACTTC. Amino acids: CASSLETTVYEQYF.

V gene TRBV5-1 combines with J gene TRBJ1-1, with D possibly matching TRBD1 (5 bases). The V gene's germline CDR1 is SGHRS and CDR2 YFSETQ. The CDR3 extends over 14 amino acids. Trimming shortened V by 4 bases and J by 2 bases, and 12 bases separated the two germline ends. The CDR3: CASSTITGNTEAFF. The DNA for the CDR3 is TGCGCCAGCAGCACCATTACAGGAAACACTGAAGCTTTCTTT.

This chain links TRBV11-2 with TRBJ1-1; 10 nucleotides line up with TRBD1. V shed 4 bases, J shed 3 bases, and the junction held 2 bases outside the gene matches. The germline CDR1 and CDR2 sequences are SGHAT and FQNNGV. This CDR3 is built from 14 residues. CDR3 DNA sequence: TGTGCCAGCAGCTGGGACAGGGGAGACACTGAAGCTTTCTTT. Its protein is CASSWDRGDTEAFF.

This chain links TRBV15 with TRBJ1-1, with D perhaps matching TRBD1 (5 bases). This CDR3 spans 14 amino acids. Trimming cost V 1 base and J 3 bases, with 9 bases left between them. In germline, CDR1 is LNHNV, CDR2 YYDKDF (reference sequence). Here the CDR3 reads CATSRAGGDTEAFF. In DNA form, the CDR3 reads TGTGCCACCAGCAGAGCGGGGGGGGACACTGAAGCTTTCTTT.

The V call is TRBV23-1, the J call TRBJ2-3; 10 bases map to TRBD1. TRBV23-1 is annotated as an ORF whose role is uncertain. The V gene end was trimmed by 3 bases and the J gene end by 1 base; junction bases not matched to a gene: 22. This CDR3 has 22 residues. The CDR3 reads CASSHQGTGASYWELRTDTQYF. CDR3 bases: TGCGCCAGCAGTCACCAGGGGACAGGGGCGTCATATTGGGAGCTCCGCACAGATACGCAGTATTTT.

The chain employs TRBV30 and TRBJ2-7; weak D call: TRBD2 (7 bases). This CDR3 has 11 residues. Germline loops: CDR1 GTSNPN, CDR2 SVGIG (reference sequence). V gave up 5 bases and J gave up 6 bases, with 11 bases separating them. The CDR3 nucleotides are TGTGCCTGGCGCCGGGGGGCCGAGCAGTACTTC. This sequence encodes CAWRRGAEQYF.

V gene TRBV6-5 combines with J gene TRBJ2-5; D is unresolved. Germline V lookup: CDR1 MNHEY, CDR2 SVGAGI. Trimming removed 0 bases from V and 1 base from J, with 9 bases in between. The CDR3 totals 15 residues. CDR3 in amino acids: CASSYSPQSQETQYF. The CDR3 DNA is TGTGCCAGCAGTTACTCTCCACAGTCCCAAGAGACCCAGTACTTC.

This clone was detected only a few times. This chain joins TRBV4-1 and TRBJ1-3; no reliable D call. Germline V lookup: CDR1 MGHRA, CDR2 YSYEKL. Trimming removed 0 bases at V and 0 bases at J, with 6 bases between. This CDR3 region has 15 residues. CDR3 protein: CASSQEAPSGNTIYF. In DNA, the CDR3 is TGCGCCAGCAGCCAAGAGGCCCCCTCTGGAAACACCATATATTTT.

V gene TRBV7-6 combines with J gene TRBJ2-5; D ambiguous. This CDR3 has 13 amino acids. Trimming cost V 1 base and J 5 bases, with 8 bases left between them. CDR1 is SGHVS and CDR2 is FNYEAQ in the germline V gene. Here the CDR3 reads CASSLGGRETQYF. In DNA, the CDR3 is TGTGCCAGCAGCTTAGGCGGTCGGGAGACCCAGTACTTC.

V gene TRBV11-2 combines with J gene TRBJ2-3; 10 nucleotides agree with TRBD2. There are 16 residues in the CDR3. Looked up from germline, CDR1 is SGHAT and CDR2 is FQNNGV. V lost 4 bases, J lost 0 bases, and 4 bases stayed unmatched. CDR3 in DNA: TGTGCCAGCAGCTCCGGGACTAGCGCTAGCACAGATACGCAGTATTTT. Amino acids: CASSSGTSASTDTQYF.

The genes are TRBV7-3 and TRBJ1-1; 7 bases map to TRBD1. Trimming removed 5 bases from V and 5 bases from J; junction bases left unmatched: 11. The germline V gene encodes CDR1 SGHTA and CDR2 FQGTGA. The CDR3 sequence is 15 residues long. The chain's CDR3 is CASSPQGKVGTEAFF. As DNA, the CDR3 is TGTGCCAGCAGCCCACAGGGGAAGGTAGGAACTGAAGCTTTCTTT.

The chain's CDR3 is CSVGVGRGVEYF. CDR3 in DNA: TGCAGCGTTGGGGTGGGCAGGGGGGTAGAGTACTTC. The chain carries TRBV29-1 and TRBJ2-7; tentatively, D is TRBD1 (7 bases). Germline-derived CDR1 and CDR2 are SQVTM and ANQGSEA. Deletions cut 4 bases from V and 11 bases from J, with 18 bases between. CDR3 length: 12 amino acids.

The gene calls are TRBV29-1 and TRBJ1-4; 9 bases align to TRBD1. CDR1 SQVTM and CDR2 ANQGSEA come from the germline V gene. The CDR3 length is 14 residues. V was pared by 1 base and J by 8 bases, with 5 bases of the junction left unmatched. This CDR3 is CSVEGGQGTEKLFF. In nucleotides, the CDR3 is TGCAGCGTTGAAGGGGGACAGGGCACCGAAAAACTGTTTTTT.

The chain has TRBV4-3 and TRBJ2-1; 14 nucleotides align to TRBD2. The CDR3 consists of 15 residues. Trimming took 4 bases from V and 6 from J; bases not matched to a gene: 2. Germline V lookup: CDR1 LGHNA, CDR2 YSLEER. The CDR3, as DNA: TGCGCCAGCAGCCCAGGGACTAGCGGGGGCAATGAGCAGTTCTTC. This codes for CASSPGTSGGNEQFF.

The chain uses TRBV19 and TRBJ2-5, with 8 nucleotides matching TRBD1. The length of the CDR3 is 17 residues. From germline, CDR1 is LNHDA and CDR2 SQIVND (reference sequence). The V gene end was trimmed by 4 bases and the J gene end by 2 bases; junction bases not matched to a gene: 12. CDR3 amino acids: CASSTRRARGRQETQYF. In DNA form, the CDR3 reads TGTGCCAGTAGTACGAGAAGGGCCAGGGGGCGGCAAGAGACCCAGTACTTC. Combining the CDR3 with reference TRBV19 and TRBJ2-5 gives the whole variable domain DGGITQSPKYLFRKEGQNVTLSCEQNLNHDAMYWYRQDPGQGLRLIYYSQIVNDFQKGDIAEGYSVSREKKESFPLTVTSAQKNPTAFYLCASSTRRARGRQETQYFGPGTRLLVL.

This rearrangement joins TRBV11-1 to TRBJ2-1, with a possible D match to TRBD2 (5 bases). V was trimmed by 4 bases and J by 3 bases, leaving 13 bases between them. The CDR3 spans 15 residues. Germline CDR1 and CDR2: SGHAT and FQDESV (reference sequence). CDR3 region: CASSSSGGLYNEQFF. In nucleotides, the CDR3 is TGTGCCAGCAGCTCGTCCGGAGGTCTCTACAATGAGCAGTTCTTC.

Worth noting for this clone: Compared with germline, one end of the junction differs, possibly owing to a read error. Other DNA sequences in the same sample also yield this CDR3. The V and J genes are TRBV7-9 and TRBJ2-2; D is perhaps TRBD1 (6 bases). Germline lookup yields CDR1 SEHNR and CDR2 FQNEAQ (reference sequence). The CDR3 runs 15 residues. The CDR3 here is CASSLGTGNTGELFF. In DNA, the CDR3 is TGTGCCAGCAGCCTTGGAACAGGGAACACCGGGGAGCTGTTTTTC.

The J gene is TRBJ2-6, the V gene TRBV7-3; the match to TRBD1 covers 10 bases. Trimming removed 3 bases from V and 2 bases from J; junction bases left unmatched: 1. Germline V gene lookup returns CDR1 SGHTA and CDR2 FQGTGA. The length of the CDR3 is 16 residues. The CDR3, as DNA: TGTGCCAGCAGCTTCGGGACAGGGGCTGGGGCCAACGTCCTGACTTTC. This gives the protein CASSFGTGAGANVLTF.

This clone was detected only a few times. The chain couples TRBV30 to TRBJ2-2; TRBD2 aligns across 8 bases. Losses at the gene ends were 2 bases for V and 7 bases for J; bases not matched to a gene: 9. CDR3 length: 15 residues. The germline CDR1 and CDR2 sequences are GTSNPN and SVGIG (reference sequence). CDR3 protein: CAWSRLTSVGGELFF. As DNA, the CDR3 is TGTGCCTGGAGTCGTCTGACTAGCGTCGGCGGGGAGCTGTTTTTT.

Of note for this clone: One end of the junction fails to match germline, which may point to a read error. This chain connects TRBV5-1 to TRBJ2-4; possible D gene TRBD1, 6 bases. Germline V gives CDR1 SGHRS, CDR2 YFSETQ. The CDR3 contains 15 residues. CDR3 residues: CASSLVTGPENSQYF. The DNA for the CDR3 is TGCGCCAGCAGCTTGGTAACAGGGCCAGAAAACAGTCAGTACTTC.

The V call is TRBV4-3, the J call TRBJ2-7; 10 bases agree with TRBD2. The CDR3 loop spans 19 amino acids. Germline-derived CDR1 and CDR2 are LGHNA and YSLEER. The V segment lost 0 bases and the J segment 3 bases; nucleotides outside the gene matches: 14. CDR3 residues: CASSQDSSGGARGIYEQYF. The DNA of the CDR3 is TGCGCCAGCAGCCAAGATAGCAGCGGGGGGGCCCGGGGAATCTACGAGCAGTACTTC.

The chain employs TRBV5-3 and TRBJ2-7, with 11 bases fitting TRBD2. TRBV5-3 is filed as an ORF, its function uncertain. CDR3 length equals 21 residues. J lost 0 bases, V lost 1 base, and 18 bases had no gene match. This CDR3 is CARSLWLVPPSGGPSSYEQYF. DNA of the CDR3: TGTGCCAGAAGCTTGTGGTTGGTACCTCCTAGCGGGGGGCCGAGCTCCTACGAGCAGTACTTC.

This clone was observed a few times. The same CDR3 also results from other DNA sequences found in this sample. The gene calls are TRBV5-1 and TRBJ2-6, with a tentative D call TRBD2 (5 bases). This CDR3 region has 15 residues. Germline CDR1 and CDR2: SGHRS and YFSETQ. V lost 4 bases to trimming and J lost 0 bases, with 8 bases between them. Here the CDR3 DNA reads TGCGCCAGCAGCCCCCGGGGCTCTGGGGCCAACGTCCTGACTTTC. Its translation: CASSPRGSGANVLTF.

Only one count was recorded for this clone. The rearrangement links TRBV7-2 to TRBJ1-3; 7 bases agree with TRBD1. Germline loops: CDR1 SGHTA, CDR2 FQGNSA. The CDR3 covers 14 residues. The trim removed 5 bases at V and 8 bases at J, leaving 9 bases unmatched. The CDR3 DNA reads TGTGCCAGCAGCCGTCAGGGGGGATTAGACACCATATATTTT. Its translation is CASSRQGGLDTIYF.

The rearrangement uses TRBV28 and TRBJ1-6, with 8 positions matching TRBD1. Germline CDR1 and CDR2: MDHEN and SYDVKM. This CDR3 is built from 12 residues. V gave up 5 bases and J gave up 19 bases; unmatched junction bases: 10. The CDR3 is CASSTSGTGLHF. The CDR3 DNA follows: TGTGCCAGCAGTACGTCCGGGACAGGCCTTCACTTT.